Below are 22 T cell receptor beta chains sequenced from a single sample in a study of blood T cells in healthy people across ages. For the second PCR, which ran for about 6 to 11 cycles, a sample-barcoded 5' primer and a J-beta primer mix were used. TCRdb analysed the 5' RACE reads with MiXCR anew, one entry per CDR3 protein. The sample consists of about 940,000 distinct CDR3 sequences, around 49% of them appearing once. Sequencing was done on a sample of blood. The source of these receptors is a man aged 30 to 39 in good health.

This clonotype was seen more than once but under ten times. V and J are TRBV6-5 and TRBJ1-6; D is possibly TRBD1 (6 bases). This CDR3 spans 13 amino acids. Per the germline V gene, CDR1 is MNHEY and CDR2 is SVGAGI. V gave up 7 bases and J gave up 12 bases, with 16 bases separating them. The chain's CDR3 is CASTLGGDRPLHF. For the CDR3, the DNA is TGTGCCAGCACCCTAGGGGGGGATCGACCCCTCCACTTT.

This clonotype has more than one count but fewer than ten. V is TRBV10-3 and J is TRBJ2-5; TRBD1 matches 7 bases. The CDR3 is made up of 13 amino acids. V shed 2 bases and J 5 bases; nucleotides not matched to a gene: 2. From germline, CDR1 is ENHRY and CDR2 SYGVKD. The DNA of the CDR3 is TGTGCCATCAGTGAGACACAGGGGGAGACCCAGTACTTC. Translation gives CAISETQGETQYF.

The rearrangement uses TRBV7-3 and TRBJ2-1; D may be TRBD1 (5 bases). Trimming removed 5 bases at V and 2 bases at J, with 13 bases between. Germline values: CDR1 SGHTA, CDR2 FQGTGA. The CDR3 contains 15 residues. In DNA form, the CDR3 reads TGTGCCAGCAGCCCCCGTCAGGGAACCTACAATGAGCAGTTCTTC. Protein product: CASSPRQGTYNEQFF.

V usage is TRBV12-3 or TRBV12-4 and J usage is TRBJ1-5, with D hard to call. V shed 5 bases and J shed 0 bases, with 8 bases lying between them. The CDR3 has 14 residues. The chain's CDR3 is CASSGPYSNQPQHF. The CDR3 coding sequence is TGTGCCAGCAGTGGACCATATAGCAATCAGCCCCAGCATTTT.

This clonotype was observed a single time. The CDR3 here is CASSTVGRYGYTF. The DNA for the CDR3 is TGTGCCAGCAGCACGGTAGGGCGCTATGGCTACACCTTC. The J gene is TRBJ1-2, the V gene TRBV9; D gene ambiguous. The germline gives CDR1 SGDLS, CDR2 YYNGEE. With 4 bases removed from V and 4 bases from J, the gap between germline ends came to 11 bases. This CDR3 region has 13 residues.

The chain combines TRBV12-3 or TRBV12-4 with TRBJ1-1, with D uncertain. CDR3 length equals 12 residues. V lost 4 bases to trimming and J lost 4 bases, with 7 bases between them. The CDR3 DNA sequence: TGTGCCAGCAGTTGGGAGGTCACTGAAGCTTTCTTT. It yields the protein CASSWEVTEAFF.

In its sample, this clonotype was seen many times. This rearrangement joins TRBV12-3 or TRBV12-4 to TRBJ1-2; D gene ambiguous. With 5 bases removed from V and 1 base from J, the gap between germline ends came to 11 bases. CDR3 length equals 14 residues. CDR3 DNA: TGTGCCAGCAGTACGCCTTGGATTAACTATGGCTACACCTTC. Residues: CASSTPWINYGYTF.

This clonotype was detected only once. This rearrangement joins TRBV20-1 to TRBJ2-1; 7 positions match TRBD2. Trimming removed 1 base from V and 6 bases from J; junction bases left unmatched: 6. The CDR3 length is 14 residues. CDR1 and CDR2 from the germline V gene are DFQATT and SNEGSKA (reference sequence). Here the CDR3 DNA reads TGCAGTGCTAGAGCATGGCAGCGGGGCAATGAGCAGTTCTTC. Translating it yields CSARAWQRGNEQFF.

This clonotype was detected only a few times. The chain has TRBV7-9 and TRBJ1-5; maybe TRBD1 (6 bases). The CDR3 extends over 15 amino acids. The V end lost 1 base, the J end lost 1 base, and 8 bases lay between the germline ends. From germline, CDR1 is SEHNR and CDR2 FQNEAQ (reference sequence). In nucleotides, the CDR3 is TGTGCCAGCAGCTTAGGGGACACCAGCAATCAGCCCCAGCATTTT. This translates into CASSLGDTSNQPQHF.

This clonotype came up a few times. The chain uses TRBV24-1 and TRBJ2-5; TRBD2 might be the D (7 bases). Germline CDR1 and CDR2: KGHDR and SFDVKD. There are 13 residues in the CDR3. Trimming removed 4 bases at V and 11 bases at J, with 16 bases between. The CDR3 sequence is CATSETTGREQYF. CDR3 sequence (DNA): TGTGCCACCAGTGAAACTACAGGGAGGGAGCAGTACTTC.

The rearrangement joins TRBV12-3 or TRBV12-4 to TRBJ2-7; 7 bases are a match to TRBD1. The CDR3 is made up of 13 amino acids. V shed 3 bases and J 6 bases; nucleotides not matched to a gene: 5. The CDR3, as DNA: TGTGCCAGCAGTTTGACAGGGCTGGGCGAGCAGTACTTC. Its protein product is CASSLTGLGEQYF.

The chain combines TRBV20-1 with TRBJ2-2; maybe TRBD1 (6 bases). The V and J ends lost 4 bases and 5 bases respectively, with 17 bases between them. Germline V gene data show CDR1 as DFQATT and CDR2 as SNEGSKA (reference sequence). The CDR3 length is 15 residues. For the CDR3, the DNA is TGCAGTGCTAAAAACGCAGGGGTTGAAACCGGGGAGCTGTTTTTT. Encoded protein: CSAKNAGVETGELFF.

This chain joins TRBV25-1 and TRBJ1-6, with TRBD1 identical over 7 bases. Germline V gene lookup returns CDR1 MGHDK and CDR2 SYGVNS. CDR3 size: 13 residues. V shed 7 bases, J shed 10 bases, and the junction held 7 bases outside the gene matches. In DNA form, the CDR3 reads TGTGCCAGCACAGACAGGGTCGGGTCACCCCTCCACTTT. Encoded protein: CASTDRVGSPLHF.

Worth noting for this clonotype: A much larger clone sits a single nucleotide away, making a read error possible. The chain couples TRBV20-1 to TRBJ2-7; TRBD2 agrees at 8 bases. After removal of 6 bases from V and 4 bases from J, the junction contained 11 bases not matched to a gene. The CDR3 has 14 amino acids. The germline V gene encodes CDR1 DFQATT and CDR2 SNEGSKA (reference sequence). CDR3: CSAPLAEVRYEQYF. In DNA form, the CDR3 reads TGCAGTGCCCCACTAGCGGAGGTTCGGTACGAGCAGTACTTC.

This chain uses TRBV7-6 with TRBJ2-1, with D perhaps assigned TRBD1 or TRBD2 (6 bases each). In germline, CDR1 is SGHVS, CDR2 FNYEAQ. CDR3 length: 15 residues. V lost 6 bases and J lost 9, with 21 bases in between. CDR3 in DNA: TGTGCCAGCAGGCAGAGGGGGGACTTATTAGGTGAGCAGTTCTTC. Translation: CASRQRGDLLGEQFF.

The CDR3 protein is CASRNPGGLYEQYF. The CDR3 DNA is TGTGCCAGCAGGAACCCTGGGGGTCTCTACGAGCAGTACTTC. The rearrangement joins TRBV28 to TRBJ2-7; D may match TRBD1 or TRBD2 (5 bases each). Germline loops: CDR1 MDHEN, CDR2 SYDVKM. This CDR3 is 14 amino acids long. The V end lost 6 bases, the J end lost 3 bases, and 15 bases lay between the germline ends.

This clonotype was detected only a few times. The J gene is TRBJ2-3, the V gene TRBV11-2; TRBD1 agrees at 11 bases. Germline CDR1 is SGHAT and CDR2 is FQNNGV. The CDR3 runs 16 residues. V trimming: 4 bases; J trimming: 4 bases; junction bases outside the gene matches: 7. CDR3 loop: CASSSRTGGIADTQYF. Written as DNA, the CDR3 is TGTGCCAGCAGCTCACGGACAGGGGGCATCGCAGATACGCAGTATTTT. Based on the CDR3 plus reference TRBV11-2 and TRBJ2-3, the full variable domain is EAGVAQSPRYKIIEKRQSVAFWCNPISGHATLYWYQQILGQGPKLLIQFQNNGVVDDSQLPKDRFSAERLKGVDSTLKIQPAKLEDSAVYLCASSSRTGGIADTQYFGPGTRLTVL.

The chain combines TRBV20-1 with TRBJ2-7, with D tentatively TRBD1 (6 bases). Between the trimmed V and J ends, which lost 3 bases and 1 base, there was a span of 16 bases. This CDR3 is built from 15 residues. Germline CDR1 and CDR2: DFQATT and SNEGSKA (reference sequence). CDR3 loop: CSARPKDRRSYEQYF. In DNA form, the CDR3 reads TGCAGTGCTAGGCCAAAAGACAGGCGTTCCTACGAGCAGTACTTC.

This clonotype was counted between two and nine times. The chain couples TRBV29-1 to TRBJ2-7; D is ambiguous. CDR1 is SQVTM and CDR2 is ANQGSEA in the germline V gene. There are 13 residues in the CDR3. Trimming took 7 bases from V and 0 from J, leaving 13 bases between them. For the CDR3, the DNA is TGCAGCGCCGGCCTGGGTAGCTCCTACGAGCAGTACTTC. Translation gives CSAGLGSSYEQYF.

The J gene is TRBJ1-4, the V gene TRBV7-9, with D unclear. V lost 0 bases and J lost 2, with 7 bases in between. Looked up from germline, CDR1 is SEHNR and CDR2 is FQNEAQ (reference sequence). This CDR3 contains 15 residues. DNA for the CDR3: TGTGCCAGCAGCTTAGCGGTACGGACTAATGAAAAACTGTTTTTT. This gives the protein CASSLAVRTNEKLFF.

This rearrangement joins TRBV28 to TRBJ2-6; 11 bases line up with TRBD1. V was clipped by 8 bases and J by 1 base; unmatched bases: 10. Per germline, CDR1 MDHEN and CDR2 SYDVKM. The CDR3 consists of 18 residues. The CDR3 loop is CASGVVGQGASGANVLTF. The CDR3 coding sequence is TGTGCCAGCGGAGTTGTAGGACAGGGGGCTTCTGGGGCCAACGTCCTGACTTTC.

This clonotype appeared a few times. The chain employs TRBV2 and TRBJ2-2, with D hard to call. V was pared by 5 bases and J by 5 bases, with 15 bases between. Germline V CDR1 and CDR2: SNHLY, FYNNEI. The CDR3 extends over 15 amino acids. The CDR3: CASSTSPPRTGELFF. As DNA, the CDR3 is TGTGCCAGCAGTACGTCTCCTCCTAGGACCGGGGAGCTGTTTTTT.